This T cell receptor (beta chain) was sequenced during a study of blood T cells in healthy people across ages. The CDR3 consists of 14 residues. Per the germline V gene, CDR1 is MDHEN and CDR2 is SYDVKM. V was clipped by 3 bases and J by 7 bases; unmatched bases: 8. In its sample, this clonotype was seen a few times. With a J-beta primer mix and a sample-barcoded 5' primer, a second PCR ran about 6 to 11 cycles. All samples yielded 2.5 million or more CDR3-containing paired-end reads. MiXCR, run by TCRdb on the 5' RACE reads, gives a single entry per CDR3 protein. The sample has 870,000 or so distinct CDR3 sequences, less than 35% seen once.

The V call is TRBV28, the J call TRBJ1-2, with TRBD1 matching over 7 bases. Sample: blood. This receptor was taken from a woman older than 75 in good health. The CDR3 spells CASSFATGIRGYTF. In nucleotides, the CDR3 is TGTGCCAGCAGTTTCGCGACAGGGATACGTGGCTACACCTTC.